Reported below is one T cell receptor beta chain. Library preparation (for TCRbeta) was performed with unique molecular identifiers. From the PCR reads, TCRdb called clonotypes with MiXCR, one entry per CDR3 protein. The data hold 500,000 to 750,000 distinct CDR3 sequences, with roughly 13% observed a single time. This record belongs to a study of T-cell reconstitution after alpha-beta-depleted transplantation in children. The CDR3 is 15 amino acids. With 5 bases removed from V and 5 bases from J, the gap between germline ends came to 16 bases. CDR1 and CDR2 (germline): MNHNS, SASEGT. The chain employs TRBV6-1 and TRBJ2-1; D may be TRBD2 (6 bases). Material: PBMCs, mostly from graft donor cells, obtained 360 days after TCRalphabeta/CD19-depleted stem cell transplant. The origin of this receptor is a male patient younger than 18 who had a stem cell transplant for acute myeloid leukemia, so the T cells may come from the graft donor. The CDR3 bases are TGTGCCAGCAGTCTGGACCGGGGGAATAACAATGAGCAGTTCTTC. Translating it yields CASSLDRGNNNEQFF.